The clone carrying this TCR beta chain has just one count. The antigen is not known. PCR involved 60 Vbeta and 13 Jbeta primers. Authors' methods: Approximately 10 million shared chains were among around 78 million unique TCR beta chains counted in a later analysis. The method was immunoSEQ multiplex PCR; TCRdb's version includes in-frame clones alone and lacks a portion of them. The V and J calls and clone size are taken from that table; D and trimming were inferred from the DNA. Of approximately 190,000 clones detected, 75% to 85% appear once; the ten largest clones hold roughly 15%. The source of the sample is a study of cytomegalovirus exposure and HLA in healthy donors. Study-level results: Productive status was seen about 90% or about 30% of the time for most TCR beta V segments in an earlier analysis.

As for the donors, each was a healthy bone marrow donor. The CDR3 totals 13 residues. CDR1 and CDR2 (germline): MDHEN, SYDVKM. V shed 7 bases, J shed 5 bases, and the junction held 7 bases outside the gene matches. Sequenced material: PBMCs. The rearrangement uses TRBV28 and TRBJ1-1; TRBD1 agrees at 7 bases. The origin of this receptor is a woman aged 25 to 45 in good health and CMV-seropositive. The CDR3 nucleotides read TGTGCCAGCAAAGAGGGGGCAGGAACTGAAGCTTTCTTT. This codes for CASKEGAGTEAFF.